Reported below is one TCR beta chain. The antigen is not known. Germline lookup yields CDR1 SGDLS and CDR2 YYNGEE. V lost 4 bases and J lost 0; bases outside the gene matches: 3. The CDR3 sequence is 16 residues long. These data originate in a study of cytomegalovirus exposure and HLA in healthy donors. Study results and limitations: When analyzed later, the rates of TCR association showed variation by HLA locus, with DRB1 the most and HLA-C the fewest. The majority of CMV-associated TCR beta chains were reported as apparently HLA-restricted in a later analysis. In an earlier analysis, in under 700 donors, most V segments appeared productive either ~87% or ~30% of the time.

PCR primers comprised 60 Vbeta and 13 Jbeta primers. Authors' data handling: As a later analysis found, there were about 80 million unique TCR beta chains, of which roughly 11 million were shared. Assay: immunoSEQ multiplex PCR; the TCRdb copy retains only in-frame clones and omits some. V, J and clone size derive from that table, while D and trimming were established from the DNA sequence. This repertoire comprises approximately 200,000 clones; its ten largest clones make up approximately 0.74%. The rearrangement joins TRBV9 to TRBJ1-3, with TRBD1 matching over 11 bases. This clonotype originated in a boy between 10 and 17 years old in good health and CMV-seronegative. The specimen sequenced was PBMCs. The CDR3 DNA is TGTGCCAGCAGCCCAGGGACAGGGGGCTCTGGAAACACCATATATTTT. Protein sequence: CASSPGTGGSGNTIYF.